Below, one TCR beta chain is given with its context. Its antigen is currently not known. The sample holds no much larger clone one base away, and base qualities are not on file. At the junction V is shortened by 4 bases and J by 4 bases, with 7 bases in between. The germline V gene (reference sequence) yields LNHDA for CDR1 and SQIVND for CDR2. The cysteine opens and the phenylalanine closes a CDR3 of 13 amino acids. Only CDR3 DNA is held: 39 bases, read in frame from base 1. This specimen comes from a study of blood T cell repertoires in COVID-19 (dated by TCRdb to 2020 to 2021). For the wider study: Samples covering the acute and convalescent phases of COVID-19 were provided by collaborators in the United States, Italy and Spain. The dataset comprised deeply sampled blood TCRbeta repertoires from subjects exposed to, actively infected with, or recovered from COVID-19. The repertoires were released in a freely available public database meant as a resource for research on the immune response to SARS-CoV-2. The material from the prospective study consisted of cDNA or gDNA derived from T cells, B-cell-depleted T cells, or PBMCs. The samples were drawn from the first 160 participants of the ongoing ImmuneRACE study and from roughly 1,300 subjects provided by 6 global collaborators. The sample metadata nearly always contained a de-identified subject ID, COVID-19 status, age in years and sex. Where HLA class I and class II types were available, the types were taken from metadata supplied by the sample provider, not from assay-based typing. Points the paper makes about the study in general: The quantity of clinical and demographic metadata differed by source and by participant and was supplied without curation.

Participants in the prospective study were aged roughly 18 to 89 years, lived in about two dozen United States geographic areas, and enrolled through a virtual design. Cohort assignment in the prospective study relied on participant-reported clinical history from a screening survey and a study questionnaire. Recovered participants in ImmuneRACE Cohort 3 were defined by two consecutive negative NP/OP PCR tests, clearance by a healthcare professional, or resolution of symptoms. In the prospective study, whole blood, serum and a nasopharyngeal or oropharyngeal swab were collected from each participant by mobile phlebotomists. Prospective study participants could optionally give additional blood draws and questionnaires over a roughly two-month period. Before DNA extraction, prospective study blood samples were shipped either frozen or at room temperature. TCRbeta CDR3 regions were amplified from genomic DNA by means of the immunoSEQ Assay, a bias-controlled multiplex PCR. In the authors' own workflow: Nucleated cell counts per sample were estimated from amplification of reference gene primers within the assay. Sequence reads were collapsed and filtered to measure the absolute abundance of every unique TCRbeta CDR3 rearrangement. For each sample, productive Simpson clonality was calculated by taking the square root of Simpson's diversity index across productive rearrangements. In TCRdb, the immuneACCESS table is reduced to in-frame sequences with V and J assigned. These tables do not hold every clone; where another copy was compared, an unresolved V gene accounts for under half, and the others remain unexplained. From that table come the V and J calls and clone size; the DNA was used to work out D and trimming. Here the sample has about 400,000 clones; roughly 89% occur a single time. The top ten hold roughly 9.4% of the sample.

Sequencing was carried out using PBMCs or T cells enriched from blood (not recorded which). The sequence was collected from a woman between 50 and 59 years old who had recovered from COVID-19. Recombination connected TRBV19 to TRBJ1-4; the D segment cannot be called with confidence. The CDR3 amino acid sequence is: CASSTRGNEKLFF. The nucleotide sequence reads as follows: TGTGCCAGTAGTACTCGAGGTAATGAAAAACTGTTTTTT.